This T cell receptor beta chain was obtained from a study of blood T cell repertoires in COVID-19. The wider study: COVID-19 samples, acute and convalescent, were from the United States, Italy and Spain.

Germline V gene lookup returns CDR1 LGHNA and CDR2 YSLEER. The CDR3 length is 18 residues. Original data processing: Reference gene primer amplification in the assay estimated nucleated cell counts. Repertoires were generated with immunoSEQ multiplex PCR, while TCRdb's copy carries only in-frame clones and drops some. The DNA gave D and trimming, while V, J and clone size come from that table. The sample lists some 160,000 clones; approximately 87% were seen once. Turning to this clone: The junction shows a germline mismatch at one end, possibly a read error.

Sequenced: peripheral blood. This TCR was recovered from a woman between 70 and 85 years old with acute or convalescent COVID-19. The chain is built from TRBV4-3 and TRBJ2-7; 9 bases match TRBD1. CDR3 sequence: CASSKEQNRDRVQVEQYF. The CDR3 region has the DNA TGCGCCAGCAGCAAAGAGCAAAACCGGGACAGGGTTCAAGTCGAGCAGTACTTC.